This TCR beta chain was found in a study of shared clonotypes between healthy human individuals (TCRdb year 2020). Turning to the overall study: Two women and three men aged 18 to 49 years were included in the cohort. To increase sequencing depth and limit assay-specific biases, TCR repertoire library preparation and sequencing were carried out by different laboratories using diverse techniques. To estimate repertoire size and how much clonotype sharing occurs between individuals, the study deeply sequenced the blood TCR repertoires of roughly 5 healthy adults. Per donor, leukapheresis produced somewhere between about 0.85 and 10 billion PBMCs. Study-wide conclusions, independent of this receptor: Pairwise subsampling led to the expectation that sequencing depth would affect the degree of clonotype sharing among donors. The small number of donors limited the genetic and exposure-history diversity represented. Sampling was restricted to blood, and TCR repertoires in tissue are likely to differ from TCR repertoires in blood.

The donors were healthy, HIV-negative adults who had no recently reported acute infections or vaccinations. Every donor was a Caucasian adult living in Nashville, Tennessee, USA. For unsorted samples, some 90 million PBMCs were counted and genomic DNA was extracted with the QIAamp DNA Blood Mini kit. Blood was obtained by leukapheresis, after which PBMCs were separated by Ficoll-Histopaque density gradient centrifugation and cryopreserved in liquid nitrogen vapor phase. On this clone itself: Its antigen is unknown. Qualities for individual bases were not recorded, and no much larger clone is one base off.

Using the deep immunoSEQ assay, TCR CDR3 regions were amplified from genomic DNA by multiplex PCR. Genomic DNA extracted from each cell subset was distributed evenly over all wells of several immunoSEQ 96-well plates, and each plate served as one replicate. For unsorted PBMC, each replicate PCR was loaded with 300 ng genomic DNA, equivalent to about 30,000 T cell genomes. Ten immunoSEQ deep assay plates were used to sequence unsorted PBMC genomic DNA. Purified libraries were measured with a Qubit 3.0 fluorometer, size-checked on a Bioanalyzer 2100, and measured again with the KAPA Library Quantification kit. Every immunoSEQ 96-well plate was sequenced on a separate single-read 150-cycle Illumina NextSeq 550 flow cell. The published analysis was carried out like this. The immunoSEQ output contained only junctional sequences without quality scores, so filtering could not match that applied to full-length reads. Sequences were annotated with PyIR, a Python wrapper for IgBLAST v1.9, using IMGT germline references to assign V/J genes and CDR3. Reads were filtered out if the reads had weak V/J assignments (E-value above 1e-6), no CDR3, stop codons, out-of-frame junctions, or ambiguous translated residues. V3J clonotypes were defined as sequences sharing the same inferred V gene, J gene, and CDR3 amino acid sequence. To compute the percentage overlap between repertoires, the number of shared unique clonotypes was divided by the size of the smaller repertoire. Three approaches were used to assess repertoire richness: RTK rarefaction, the Chao1 estimator, and Recon v2.1 estimates of unobserved clonotypes. Imported from immuneACCESS, the table was reduced by TCRdb to in-frame sequences with V and J called. These copies leave out some clones; in studies compared against another copy, an unresolved V gene accounts for under half, and the cause of the remainder is not known. For V, J and clone size, that table is used; D and trimming come from the DNA. This sample is represented by around 510,000 clones; around three quarters of them were singletons. Of the sample, 12% is held by the ten largest clones.

The origin of this receptor is a woman in her thirties or forties in good health. Some clones in this sample may be carry-over from other donors' samples. Sequencing was carried out using PBMCs.

In nucleotide form, the sequence is TGTGCCAGCAGCTTGATGCAGGGGTACGTCTACGAGCAGTACTTC. This codes for CASSLMQGYVYEQYF. The V and J genes are TRBV5-6 and TRBJ2-7; TRBD1 is a possible D gene, resting on 6 matching bases. V is shortened by 1 base, J by 3 bases, and the region joining them spans 14 bases. CDR1 SGHDT and CDR2 YYEEEE are derived from the germline V gene. The CDR3 numbers 15 residues from cysteine through phenylalanine. Only the CDR3 DNA is retained, 45 bases long and in frame from the first base.